The 21 T cell receptor beta chains presented below share a single source sample, sequenced in a study of OX40 agonist ivuxolimab in advanced cancers. Measured with immunoSEQ multiplex PCR; TCRdb has only the in-frame clones, and not every one. The top ten clones hold 1.1% of a sample with some 57,000 clones, 86% of them seen once. The source was CD4+ or CD8+ T cells sorted from blood, collected in a trial of the OX40 agonist ivuxolimab. These receptors came from an adult with an advanced solid tumor such as melanoma, head and neck, liver or kidney cancer.

The V call is TRBV4-2, the J call TRBJ2-2, with D possibly matching TRBD2 (6 bases). V lost 4 bases, J lost 8 bases, and 17 bases lay in between. Germline CDR1 LGHNA, CDR2 YNFKEQ. The CDR3 length is 15 residues. The CDR3 region is CASSPLLGTAGELFF. CDR3 DNA: TGTGCCAGCAGCCCACTTTTAGGGACTGCGGGGGAGCTGTTTTTT.

V and J are TRBV4-3 and TRBJ1-1; D is unresolved. The CDR3 spans 14 residues. From germline, CDR1 is LGHNA and CDR2 YSLEER. Deletions cut 1 base from V and 5 bases from J, with 11 bases between. The CDR3 DNA sequence: TGCGCCAGCAGCCAAGTCACCCGGGGAACTGAAGCTTTCTTT. Amino acids: CASSQVTRGTEAFF.

The CDR3 DNA reads TGTGCCAGCAGCGGTACTGAAGCTTTCTTT. Translating gives CASSGTEAFF. The chain combines TRBV5-5 with TRBJ1-1; no definite D call. Germline assignment: CDR1 SGHKS and CDR2 YYEKEE (reference sequence). The CDR3 is 10 amino acids. Trimming left V 4 bases short and J 5 bases short, with 3 bases between.

The chain uses TRBV7-9 and TRBJ2-1, with D perhaps matching TRBD1 (6 bases). Trimming stripped 2 bases from V and 10 bases from J, with 9 bases between. The CDR3 consists of 12 residues. CDR1 is SEHNR, CDR2 FQNEAQ, per germline (reference sequence). The CDR3 sequence: CASSLTGIEQFF. In nucleotides, the CDR3 is TGTGCCAGCAGCTTAACAGGGATCGAGCAGTTCTTC.

The chain links TRBV5-1 to TRBJ2-3, with 11 nucleotides matching TRBD2. The CDR3 has 19 residues. Unmatched junction bases numbered 12, after V lost 3 bases and J lost 0 bases. Germline V gives CDR1 SGHRS, CDR2 YFSETQ. The CDR3 loop reads CASSSGTTSGRGSTDTQYF. CDR3 nucleotide sequence: TGCGCCAGCAGCTCAGGAACAACTAGCGGGAGAGGTAGCACAGATACGCAGTATTTT.

The rearrangement uses TRBV6-6 and TRBJ2-2; the D call may be TRBD1 or TRBD2 (5 bases each). Germline V gene data show CDR1 as MNHNY and CDR2 as SVGAGI (reference sequence). The CDR3 has 15 residues. V lost 1 base, J lost 5 bases, and 11 bases lay in between. CDR3 loop: CASSYLTGGTGELFF. CDR3 in DNA: TGTGCCAGCAGTTACTTAACAGGAGGAACCGGGGAGCTGTTTTTT.

This clone was seen only once. This chain links TRBV7-2 with TRBJ1-1; D not certain. Germline CDR1 is SGHTA and CDR2 is FQGNSA. CDR3 length equals 15 residues. Trimming removed 2 bases at V and 1 base at J, with 11 bases between. The CDR3 DNA is TGTGCCAGCAGCTTACAACAATCTAAGAACACTGAAGCTTTCTTT. Protein sequence: CASSLQQSKNTEAFF.

The V call is TRBV5-1, the J call TRBJ2-7; no clear D gene. The CDR3 covers 14 residues. Germline CDR1 and CDR2: SGHRS and YFSETQ. Between the trimmed V and J ends, which lost 0 bases and 5 bases, there was a span of 12 bases. This chain's CDR3 is CASSLEPTRHEQYF. The CDR3 DNA reads TGCGCCAGCAGCTTGGAACCTACCCGCCACGAGCAGTACTTC.

The chain has TRBV7-9 and TRBJ2-5, with TRBD2 identical over 9 bases. The germline CDR1 and CDR2 sequences are SEHNR and FQNEAQ (reference sequence). Trimming took 3 bases from V and 4 from J; bases not matched to a gene: 6. This CDR3 spans 15 amino acids. The CDR3 coding sequence is TGTGCCAGCAGCTTTACAGCGGGAGGTATAGAGACCCAGTACTTC. This gives the protein CASSFTAGGIETQYF. Full variable domain (missing parts from reference TRBV7-9 and TRBJ2-5): DTGVSQNPRHKITKRGQNVTFRCDPISEHNRLYWYRQTLGQGPEFLTYFQNEAQLEKSRLLSDRFSAERPKGSFSTLEIQRTEQGDSAMYLCASSFTAGGIETQYFGPGTRLLVL.

The chain has TRBV9 and TRBJ2-1; no clear D gene. Per the germline V gene, CDR1 is SGDLS and CDR2 is YYNGEE. The germline V and J ends were trimmed by 4 bases and 5 bases, with 10 bases remaining between them. The CDR3 is 13 amino acids. CDR3: CASSWKPNNEQFF. As DNA, the CDR3 is TGTGCCAGCAGCTGGAAACCAAACAATGAGCAGTTCTTC.

The CDR3 bases are TGTGCGGTGAACAGGGTGGACTACACCTTC. It yields the protein CAVNRVDYTF. The V and J genes are TRBV28 and TRBJ1-2, with D perhaps matching TRBD1 (6 bases). Looked up from germline, CDR1 is MDHEN and CDR2 is SYDVKM. The CDR3 has 10 amino acids.

This clone was observed once. This sequence joins TRBV15 and TRBJ1-3, with D unclear. CDR1 and CDR2 from the germline V gene are LNHNV and YYDKDF (reference sequence). Trimming stripped 2 bases from V and 0 bases from J, with 8 bases between. The CDR3 has 15 residues. CDR3 bases: TGTGCCACCAGCAGACAGGTTCTCTCTGGAAACACCATATATTTT. Amino acids: CATSRQVLSGNTIYF.

The chain employs TRBV11-2 and TRBJ1-2, with 8 positions matching TRBD1. The CDR3 runs 13 residues. V was clipped by 0 bases and J by 11 bases; unmatched bases: 5. Per the germline V gene, CDR1 is SGHAT and CDR2 is FQNNGV. The CDR3: CASSLEHQGAYTF. CDR3 DNA: TGTGCCAGCAGCTTAGAGCATCAGGGGGCATACACCTTC.

The chain joins TRBV14 to TRBJ2-3; D gene uncertain. Trimming pared 2 bases from V and 4 bases from J, leaving 10 bases between. Germline V lookup: CDR1 SGHDN, CDR2 FVKESK. CDR3 length: 14 amino acids. For the CDR3, the DNA is TGTGCCAGCAGCCAATTCCAGTCTGCAGATACGCAGTATTTT. This translates into CASSQFQSADTQYF.

V is TRBV12-5 and J is TRBJ2-7; a possible D gene is TRBD1 (5 bases). Germline V CDR1 and CDR2: LGHNT, FRNRAP. The CDR3 spans 14 residues. V lost 9 bases and J 3 bases, leaving 18 bases between the germline ends. Written as DNA, the CDR3 is TGTGCTAGCCCCCTGACAGTTTACTTCTACGAGCAGTACTTC. It translates to CASPLTVYFYEQYF.

The genes are TRBV7-2 and TRBJ2-7; TRBD2 aligns across 7 bases. Looked up from germline, CDR1 is SGHTA and CDR2 is FQGNSA. V dropped 4 bases and J dropped 6; count of bases not matched to a gene: 9. This CDR3 comprises 14 residues. CDR3: CASSSSGSWGEQYF. In nucleotides, the CDR3 is TGTGCCAGCAGCTCTAGCGGTAGTTGGGGCGAGCAGTACTTC.

This sequence joins TRBV4-3 and TRBJ2-7; the D is unclear. CDR3 length: 16 amino acids. The germline V gene encodes CDR1 LGHNA and CDR2 YSLEER. The V gene lost 0 bases and the J gene lost 4 bases, with 16 bases spanning the gap. The CDR3 DNA reads TGCGCCAGCAGCCAAGAATCGGCAGATAACACTTACGAGCAGTACTTC. It yields the protein CASSQESADNTYEQYF.

J is TRBJ1-2 and V is TRBV5-1; D gene unclear. The CDR3 extends over 15 amino acids. The V end was cut by 4 bases, the J end by 3 bases, with 16 bases between. CDR1 is SGHRS, CDR2 YFSETQ, per germline. Written as DNA, the CDR3 is TGCGCCAGCAGCCGTTTTGCGTCAGCGGACTATGGCTACACCTTC. Residues: CASSRFASADYGYTF.

The genes are TRBV18 and TRBJ2-1; 10 nucleotides agree with TRBD2. After removal of 4 bases from V and 7 bases from J, the junction contained 4 bases not matched to a gene. The CDR3 has 14 amino acids. The V gene's germline CDR1 is KGHSH and CDR2 LQKENI. The chain's CDR3 is CASSQLAGENEQFF. CDR3 DNA: TGTGCCAGCTCACAGCTAGCGGGAGAGAATGAGCAGTTCTTC.

The genes are TRBV7-9 and TRBJ2-7; D may be TRBD2 (6 bases). The CDR3 spans 14 residues. V was shortened by 5 bases and J by 1 base, with 12 bases between the two germline ends. Germline V CDR1 and CDR2: SEHNR, FQNEAQ (reference sequence). Here the CDR3 reads CASSPPGGSYEQYF. CDR3 nucleotide sequence: TGTGCCAGCAGCCCCCCCGGGGGATCCTACGAGCAGTACTTC. Looking up the rest from reference TRBV7-9 and TRBJ2-7 gives the full variable domain: DTGVSQNPRHKITKRGQNVTFRCDPISEHNRLYWYRQTLGQGPEFLTYFQNEAQLEKSRLLSDRFSAERPKGSFSTLEIQRTEQGDSAMYLCASSPPGGSYEQYFGPGTRLTVT.

The chain employs TRBV25-1 and TRBJ1-2; D is uncertain. This CDR3 has 13 residues. V was cut by 2 bases and J by 8 bases, with 12 bases left in between. The germline gives CDR1 MGHDK, CDR2 SYGVNS. The CDR3 DNA is TGTGCCAGCAGTGAAGGAGGGAACGGCGGCTACACCTTC. Amino acids: CASSEGGNGGYTF.